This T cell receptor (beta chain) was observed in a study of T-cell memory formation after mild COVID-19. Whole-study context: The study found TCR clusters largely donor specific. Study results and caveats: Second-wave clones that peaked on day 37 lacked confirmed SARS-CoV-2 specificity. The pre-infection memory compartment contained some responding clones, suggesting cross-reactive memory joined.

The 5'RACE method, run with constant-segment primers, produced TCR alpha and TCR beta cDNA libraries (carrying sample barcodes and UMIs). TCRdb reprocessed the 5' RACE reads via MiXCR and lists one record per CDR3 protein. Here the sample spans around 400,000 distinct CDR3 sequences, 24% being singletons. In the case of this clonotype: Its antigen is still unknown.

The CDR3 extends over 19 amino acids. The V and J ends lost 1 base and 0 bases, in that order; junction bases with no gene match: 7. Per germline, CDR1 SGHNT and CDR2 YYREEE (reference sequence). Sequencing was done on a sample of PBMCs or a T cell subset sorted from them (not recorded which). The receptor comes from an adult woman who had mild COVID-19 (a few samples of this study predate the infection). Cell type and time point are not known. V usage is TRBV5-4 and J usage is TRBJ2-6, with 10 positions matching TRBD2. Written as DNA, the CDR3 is TGTGCCAGCAGCTTGCTCGGGACTAGCGCAAACTCTGGGGCCAACGTCCTGACTTTC. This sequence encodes CASSLLGTSANSGANVLTF. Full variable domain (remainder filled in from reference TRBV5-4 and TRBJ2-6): ETGVTQSPTHLIKTRGQQVTLRCSSQSGHNTVSWYQQALGQGPQFIFQYYREEENGRGNFPPRFSGLQFPNYSSELNVNALELDDSALYLCASSLLGTSANSGANVLTFGAGSRLTVL.